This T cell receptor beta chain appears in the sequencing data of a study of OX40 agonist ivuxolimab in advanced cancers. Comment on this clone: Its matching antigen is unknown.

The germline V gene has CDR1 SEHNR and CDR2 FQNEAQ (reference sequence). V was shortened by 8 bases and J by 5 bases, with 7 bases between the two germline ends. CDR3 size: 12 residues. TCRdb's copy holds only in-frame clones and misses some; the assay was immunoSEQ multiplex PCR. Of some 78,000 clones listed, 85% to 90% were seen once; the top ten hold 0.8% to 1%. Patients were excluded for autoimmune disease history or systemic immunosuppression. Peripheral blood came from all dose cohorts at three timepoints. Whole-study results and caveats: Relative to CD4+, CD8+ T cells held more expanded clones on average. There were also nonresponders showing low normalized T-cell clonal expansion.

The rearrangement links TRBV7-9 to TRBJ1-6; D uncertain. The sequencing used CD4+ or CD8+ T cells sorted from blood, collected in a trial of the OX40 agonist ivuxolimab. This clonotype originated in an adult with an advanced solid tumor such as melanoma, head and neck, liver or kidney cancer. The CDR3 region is CASAIDNSPLHF. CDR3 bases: TGTGCCAGCGCAATTGATAATTCACCCCTCCACTTT.